This passage covers 21 T cell receptor beta chains from one sample sequenced in a study of cytomegalovirus exposure and HLA in healthy donors. 13 Jbeta primers and 60 Vbeta primers were used for the PCR. The repertoire was sequenced with immunoSEQ multiplex PCR; TCRdb's copy has only in-frame clones and lacks some. The table shows around 190,000 clones, with around 88% occurring only once. Sequencing was done on a sample of PBMCs. These receptors were collected from a man in his forties in good health and CMV-seropositive.

The V call is TRBV7-3, the J call TRBJ2-1; TRBD2 matches at 11 bases. J lost 6 bases, V lost 2 bases, and 3 bases had no gene match. The CDR3 length is 15 residues. Germline V gene sequence: CDR1 SGHTA, CDR2 FQGTGA. DNA for the CDR3: TGTGCCAGCAGCTTACGACTAGCGGGAACCAATGAGCAGTTCTTC. This encodes CASSLRLAGTNEQFF.

Turning to this clone: One end of the junction varies from germline; a read error may be responsible. The V gene is TRBV7-9, the J gene TRBJ2-7; D is possibly TRBD1 (6 bases). Germline V gene sequence: CDR1 SEHNR, CDR2 FQNEAQ (reference sequence). The CDR3 consists of 16 residues. The CDR3 protein is CSSSSGVAGLPYEQYF. CDR3 sequence (DNA): TGTTCCAGCAGCTCAGGGGTGGCAGGGCTTCCCTACGAGCAGTACTTC.

The V gene is TRBV7-3, the J gene TRBJ2-7; D gene uncertain. This CDR3 contains 13 residues. V dropped 0 bases and J dropped 6 bases, with 9 bases sitting between them. In germline, CDR1 is SGHTA, CDR2 FQGTGA. The CDR3 region is CASSLTEVREQYF. CDR3 sequence (DNA): TGTGCCAGCAGCTTAACAGAGGTTCGCGAGCAGTACTTC.

V and J are TRBV28 and TRBJ2-7, with 16 bases identical to TRBD2. CDR3 length equals 15 residues. J gave up 1 base and V 11 bases, and 5 bases lay outside the gene matches. The germline V gene has CDR1 MDHEN and CDR2 SYDVKM. CDR3 bases: TGTGCCGGCGGGACTAGCGGGAGGGGGTCCTACGAGCAGTACTTC. It encodes CAGGTSGRGSYEQYF.

The chain links TRBV28 to TRBJ1-5; 7 bases map to TRBD1. This CDR3 spans 17 amino acids. J was trimmed by 3 bases and V by 7 bases; bases with no gene match: 15. Germline V gene data show CDR1 as MDHEN and CDR2 as SYDVKM. The CDR3 nucleotides are TGTGCCAGCATCGTCGGGACAGCCCTTCTTCCCAATCAGCCCCAGCATTTT. It encodes CASIVGTALLPNQPQHF.

This chain connects TRBV5-1 to TRBJ2-7; TRBD2 matches at 12 bases. The CDR3 length is 16 residues. Trimming took 0 bases from V and 4 from J; bases not matched to a gene: 5. Looked up from germline, CDR1 is SGHRS and CDR2 is YFSETQ. The CDR3: CASSLATTSGSYEQYF. The CDR3 nucleotides read TGCGCCAGCAGCTTGGCCACGACTAGCGGGAGTTACGAGCAGTACTTC.

This chain connects TRBV28 to TRBJ1-2, with TRBD1 identical over 7 bases. J gave up 8 bases and V 2 bases, and 8 bases lay outside the gene matches. The CDR3 runs 14 residues. Germline CDR1 reads MDHEN; CDR2 reads SYDVKM. The CDR3 spells CASSLTRQGGGYTF. CDR3 DNA: TGTGCCAGCAGTTTAACACGACAGGGTGGGGGCTACACCTTC.

The chain recombines TRBV30 with TRBJ2-7; 9 nucleotides match TRBD2. V was clipped by 3 bases and J by 3 bases; unmatched bases: 3. The CDR3 extends over 13 amino acids. Germline CDR1 is GTSNPN and CDR2 is SVGIG (reference sequence). CDR3 DNA sequence: TGTGCCTGGAGAATAGCGGGAGTCTACGAGCAGTACTTC. Translating it yields CAWRIAGVYEQYF.

This chain joins TRBV7-9 and TRBJ1-1; D is undetermined. The CDR3 has 16 amino acids. Trimming took 5 bases from V and 4 from J, leaving 20 bases between them. Germline V CDR1 and CDR2: SEHNR, FQNEAQ (reference sequence). The CDR3 DNA reads as TGTGCCAGCAGCAACCACTACGGTCGAGGCGGCACTGAAGCTTTCTTT. It specifies CASSNHYGRGGTEAFF.

This chain uses TRBV5-1 with TRBJ2-7; D possibly corresponds to TRBD2 (7 bases). V was pared by 0 bases and J by 5 bases, with 18 bases between. CDR1 is SGHRS, CDR2 YFSETQ, per germline. This CDR3 region has 16 residues. DNA for the CDR3: TGCGCCAGCAGCTTGGCCGGGGGGACATATCTCAACGAGCAGTACTTC. It yields the protein CASSLAGGTYLNEQYF.

The rearrangement uses TRBV5-4 and TRBJ1-2; D is uncertain. Germline V gene sequence: CDR1 SGHNT, CDR2 YYREEE (reference sequence). The CDR3 consists of 14 residues. The V end was cut by 4 bases, the J end by 4 bases, with 14 bases between. CDR3 amino acids: CASSPNLDTYGYTF. The CDR3 DNA sequence: TGTGCCAGCAGCCCCAATCTCGACACCTATGGCTACACCTTC.

The genes are TRBV18 and TRBJ1-4, with 8 bases fitting TRBD1. The CDR3 loop spans 16 amino acids. Looked up from germline, CDR1 is KGHSH and CDR2 is LQKENI. Germline trimming cut 4 bases from V and 8 bases from J; bases unmatched to any gene: 12. The CDR3 DNA is TGTGCCAGCTCACAAGGACAGGGAGGGCCTCAAGAAAAACTGTTTTTT. It translates to CASSQGQGGPQEKLFF. The full variable domain, in which reference TRBV18 and TRBJ1-4 provide the parts outside the CDR3, is NAGVMQNPRHLVRRRGQEARLRCSPMKGHSHVYWYRQLPEEGLKFMVYLQKENIIDESGMPKERFSAEFPKEGPSILRIQQVVRGDSAAYFCASSQGQGGPQEKLFFGSGTQLSVL.

The chain employs TRBV6-5 and TRBJ1-3, with D unresolved. V lost 0 bases and J lost 0, with 9 bases in between. Germline CDR1 MNHEY, CDR2 SVGAGI. This CDR3 is 16 amino acids long. The CDR3: CASSYSGVNSGNTIYF. CDR3 bases: TGTGCCAGCAGTTACTCGGGCGTCAACTCTGGAAACACCATATATTTT.

This clone has more than one count but fewer than ten. This chain connects TRBV11-1 to TRBJ2-7, with a tentative D call TRBD2 (6 bases). CDR1 is SGHAT and CDR2 is FQDESV in the germline V gene (reference sequence). This CDR3 contains 13 residues. Trimming left V 5 bases short and J 3 bases short, with 11 bases between. CDR3 sequence reads: CASSLPGSYEQYF. CDR3 sequence (DNA): TGTGCCAGCAGCCTCCCCGGGAGCTACGAGCAGTACTTC.

The chain recombines TRBV27 with TRBJ2-1; TRBD2 aligns across 12 bases. This CDR3 spans 15 amino acids. Germline-derived CDR1 and CDR2 are MNHEY and SMNVEV (reference sequence). The ends lost 6 bases at V and 7 bases at J; junction bases unmatched: 7. The CDR3 here is CASSSTSGSWNEQFF. The CDR3 DNA follows: TGTGCCAGCAGCTCGACTAGCGGGAGTTGGAATGAGCAGTTCTTC.

The CDR3 loop is CASSPGTTSEETQYF. The CDR3 nucleotides are TGTGCCAGCAGTCCCGGGACTACAAGTGAAGAGACCCAGTACTTC. The J gene is TRBJ2-5, the V gene TRBV27, with TRBD2 matching over 7 bases. CDR1 MNHEY and CDR2 SMNVEV come from the germline V gene (reference sequence). Trimming cost V 5 bases and J 3 bases; bases outside gene matches: 9. This CDR3 is built from 15 residues.

CDR3 coding DNA: TGTGCCAGCAGCCGACGCCGGGTTCCGAACACCGGGGAGCTGTTTTTT. Translating it yields CASSRRRVPNTGELFF. V usage is TRBV11-2 and J usage is TRBJ2-2, with D unresolved. CDR3 length: 16 residues. Trimming took off 5 bases at V and 0 bases at J, with 13 bases between the two ends. Germline-derived CDR1 and CDR2 are SGHAT and FQNNGV.

The rearrangement links TRBV28 to TRBJ1-5; unclear D gene. Germline V gives CDR1 MDHEN, CDR2 SYDVKM. V lost 8 bases, J lost 1 base, and 12 bases lay in between. The CDR3 is made up of 14 amino acids. In DNA, the CDR3 is TGTGCCAGCGGGCGCTTGGCGAGCAATCAGCCCCAGCATTTT. It is translated as CASGRLASNQPQHF.

This clone was found once. This chain links TRBV9 with TRBJ1-5; a possible D gene is TRBD1 (5 bases). The V gene lost 4 bases and the J gene lost 2 bases, with 16 bases spanning the gap. Germline CDR1 is SGDLS and CDR2 is YYNGEE. CDR3 length: 16 residues. The CDR3 region is CASSPGGRVGNQPQHF. The CDR3 DNA reads TGTGCCAGCAGCCCCGGGGGGAGGGTTGGCAATCAGCCCCAGCATTTT. The whole variable domain, filled in from reference TRBV9 and TRBJ1-5, reads DSGVTQTPKHLITATGQRVTLRCSPRSGDLSVYWYQQSLDQGLQFLIQYYNGEERAKGNILERFSAQQFPDLHSELNLSSLELGDSALYFCASSPGGRVGNQPQHFGDGTRLSIL.

This clone was observed a few times. The rearrangement joins TRBV18 to TRBJ1-5, with TRBD1 matching 7 bases. Trimming cost V 4 bases and J 4 bases; bases outside gene matches: 4. Germline assignment: CDR1 KGHSH and CDR2 LQKENI. The length of the CDR3 is 14 residues. As DNA, the CDR3 is TGTGCCAGCTCACAGGGACAGTCAAATCAGCCCCAGCATTTT. The encoded protein is CASSQGQSNQPQHF.

The genes are TRBV18 and TRBJ2-2; 14 bases fit TRBD2. The germline CDR1 and CDR2 sequences are KGHSH and LQKENI. J was trimmed by 2 bases and V by 1 base; bases with no gene match: 3. The CDR3 has 18 residues. The DNA for the CDR3 is TGTGCCAGCTCACCACGGACTAGCGGGAGGCCCAACACCGGGGAGCTGTTTTTT. Its protein is CASSPRTSGRPNTGELFF.